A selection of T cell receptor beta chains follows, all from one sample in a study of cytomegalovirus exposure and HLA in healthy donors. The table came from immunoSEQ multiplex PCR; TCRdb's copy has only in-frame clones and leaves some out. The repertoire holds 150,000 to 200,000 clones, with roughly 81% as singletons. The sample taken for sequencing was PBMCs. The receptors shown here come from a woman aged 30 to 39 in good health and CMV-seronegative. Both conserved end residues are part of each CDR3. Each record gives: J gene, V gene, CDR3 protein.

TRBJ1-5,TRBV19,CASSIAGGTRGNQPQHF
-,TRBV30,CAWRASSRQVNNEQYF
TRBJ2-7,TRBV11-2,CASSLDWAGAYEQYF
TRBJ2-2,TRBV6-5,CASNAGTENTGELFF
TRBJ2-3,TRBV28,CASSFTSGGPTDTQYF
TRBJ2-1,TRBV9,CASSVVAAGGTTYNEQFF
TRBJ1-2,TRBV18,CASSPTGQGISGYTF
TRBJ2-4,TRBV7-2,CASSSRTGQKNIQYF
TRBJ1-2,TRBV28,CASTSPGQGTNTF
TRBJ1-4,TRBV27,CASSLVPQGMGNEKLFF
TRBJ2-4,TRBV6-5,CASSSPGTGANIQYF
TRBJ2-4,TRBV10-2,CASSVPTQQGDENIQYF
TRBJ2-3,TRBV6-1,CASVRLAAGTDTQYF
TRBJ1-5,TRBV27,CASSSRAPGPHQPQHF
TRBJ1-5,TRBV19,CASTNTGTGMFQPQHF
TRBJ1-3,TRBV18,CASSPVVVRDGGSGNTIYF
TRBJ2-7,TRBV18,CASSPIGGYEQYF
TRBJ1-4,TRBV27,CASSRDSNEKLFF
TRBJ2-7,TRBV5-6,CASSLGQGAYEQYF
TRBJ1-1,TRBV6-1,CASRSFDGAGPFF
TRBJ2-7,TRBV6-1,CASSAPTGRSYEQYF
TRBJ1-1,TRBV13,CASNQGRVTEAFF
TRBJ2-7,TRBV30,CAWVRGPGSYEQYF
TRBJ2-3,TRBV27,CASSLWARGTDTQYF
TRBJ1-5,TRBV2,CASSTGAGNQPQHF
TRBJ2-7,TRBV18,CASSPPTSSGRDEQYF
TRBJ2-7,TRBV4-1,CASSHSRTAGGPAHEQYF
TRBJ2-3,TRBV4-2,CASSRSSGGDTSTDTQYF
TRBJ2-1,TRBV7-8,CASRNTGTSGHNEQFF
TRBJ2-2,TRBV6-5,CASSYREGSTGELFF
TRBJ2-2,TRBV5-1,CASSLSGKNTGELFF
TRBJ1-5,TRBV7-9,CASSQTGTANQPQHF
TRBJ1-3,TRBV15,CATEDGGAGGNTIYF
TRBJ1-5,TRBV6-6,CASGGPVGPQHF
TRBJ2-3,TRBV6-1,CASDLLAGGGTQYF
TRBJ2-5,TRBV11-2,CASSLGQGLYEETQYF
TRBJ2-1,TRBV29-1,CSVATSGGPDEQFF
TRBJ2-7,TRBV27,CASRRYGGRYEQYF
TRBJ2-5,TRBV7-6,CASSPISAGALRETQYF
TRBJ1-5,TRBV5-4,CASSLGASNQPQHF
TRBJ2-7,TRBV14,CASSQGGGLLAYEQYF
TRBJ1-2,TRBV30,CAWRTPTRVGGYTF
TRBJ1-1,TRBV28,CASTDPGGSRPTEAFF
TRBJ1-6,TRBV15,CATSFGTGNSPLHF
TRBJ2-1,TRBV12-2,CASHRYNEQFF
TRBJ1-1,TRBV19,CASSMREETTEAFF
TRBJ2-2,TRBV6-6,CASSKMGGLVPGELFF
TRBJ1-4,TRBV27,CASSHGQGGEKLFF